Shown below are 16 T cell receptor beta chains from a single sample sequenced in a study of cytomegalovirus exposure and HLA in healthy donors. Libraries were prepared by immunoSEQ multiplex PCR; TCRdb keeps only in-frame clonotypes and omits some of them. In the table there are about 110,000 clones, roughly 90% of which are singletons. What was sequenced was PBMCs. These receptors all stem from a woman in her 30s in good health and CMV-seropositive.

The chain uses TRBV5-3 and TRBJ2-1, with a weak D call TRBD2 (7 bases). TRBV5-3 counts as an open reading frame of uncertain function. The CDR3 length is 14 residues. V lost 5 bases and J 2 bases, leaving 11 bases between the germline ends. CDR3 bases: TGTGCCAGAAGAGGGAGGGGGACCTACAATGAGCAGTTCTTC. It is translated as CARRGRGTYNEQFF.

The table lists this clone with a count of one. The rearrangement joins TRBV18 to TRBJ1-4; D is unresolved. Germline V gene data show CDR1 as KGHSH and CDR2 as LQKENI. The CDR3 length is 16 residues. V dropped 1 base and J dropped 5 bases, with 14 bases sitting between them. CDR3 amino acids: CASSPLFGSGNEKLFF. For the CDR3, the DNA is TGTGCCAGCTCACCACTTTTCGGGAGTGGGAATGAAAAACTGTTTTTT.

This clone has a single count. This chain uses TRBV7-2 with TRBJ2-1; 7 nucleotides match TRBD2. Germline CDR1 is SGHTA and CDR2 is FQGNSA. This CDR3 is built from 15 residues. V was clipped by 1 base and J by 2 bases; unmatched bases: 2. In DNA form, the CDR3 reads TGTGCCAGCAGCTTAGAGGGAGGGCCCTACAATGAGCAGTTCTTC. It translates to CASSLEGGPYNEQFF.

The V gene is TRBV6-5, the J gene TRBJ1-1; 7 bases agree with TRBD1. V was pared by 6 bases and J by 2 bases, with 6 bases of the junction left unmatched. The CDR3 has 14 amino acids. Germline lookup yields CDR1 MNHEY and CDR2 SVGAGI. The CDR3 spells CASRGQPSNTEAFF. The CDR3 bases are TGTGCCAGCAGGGGACAGCCATCTAACACTGAAGCTTTCTTT.

The rearrangement uses TRBV5-1 and TRBJ2-2; D is unclear. CDR1 SGHRS and CDR2 YFSETQ come from the germline V gene. V was shortened by 8 bases and J by 0 bases, with 11 bases between the two germline ends. The CDR3 extends over 14 amino acids. The CDR3 region has the DNA TGCGCCAGTCTACCCACCCCGAACACCGGGGAGCTGTTTTTT. Protein sequence: CASLPTPNTGELFF.

The rearrangement uses TRBV4-2 and TRBJ1-4; 7 nucleotides match TRBD1. This CDR3 contains 16 residues. The germline V gene encodes CDR1 LGHNA and CDR2 YNFKEQ. V shed 3 bases, J shed 7 bases, and the junction held 11 bases outside the gene matches. Here the CDR3 reads CASSHFTRDSGEKLFF. The CDR3 region has the DNA TGTGCCAGCAGCCATTTCACCCGGGACAGCGGTGAAAAACTGTTTTTT.

This chain links TRBV25-1 with TRBJ1-6; TRBD1 is a possible D gene (5 bases). The CDR3 has 16 amino acids. V was pared by 8 bases and J by 4 bases, with 18 bases between. Germline CDR1 and CDR2: MGHDK and SYGVNS. The CDR3 sequence: CASSPGRELYNSPLHF. CDR3 coding DNA: TGTGCCAGCTCCCCAGGGAGGGAGCTTTATAATTCACCCCTCCACTTT.

V gene TRBV13 combines with J gene TRBJ1-1; 7 nucleotides line up with TRBD1. Per the germline V gene, CDR1 is PRHDT and CDR2 is FYEKMQ (reference sequence). V was pared by 6 bases and J by 6 bases, with 10 bases of the junction left unmatched. The CDR3 extends over 14 amino acids. The CDR3 is CASRYRGVSAEAFF. The CDR3 DNA reads as TGTGCCAGCAGATACAGGGGAGTATCGGCTGAAGCTTTCTTT.

This clone appeared once. The chain joins TRBV4-1 to TRBJ2-1; TRBD2 is a possible D gene (6 bases). The CDR3 covers 15 residues. V lost 4 bases to trimming and J lost 4 bases, with 14 bases between them. Germline V gives CDR1 MGHRA, CDR2 YSYEKL. The CDR3 nucleotides are TGCGCCAGCAGCCGGGTCGGAGGGGCTTACAATGAGCAGTTCTTC. It specifies CASSRVGGAYNEQFF.

V is TRBV19 and J is TRBJ2-2; D remains ambiguous. Trimming left V 6 bases short and J 4 bases short, with 12 bases between. The CDR3 runs to 14 residues. In germline, CDR1 is LNHDA, CDR2 SQIVND (reference sequence). In nucleotides, the CDR3 is TGTGCCAGTAGCCCCGCCGGGTTCACCGGGGAGCTGTTTTTT. Residues: CASSPAGFTGELFF.

This clone was observed a single time. This chain joins TRBV19 and TRBJ1-2, with a weak D call TRBD1 (6 bases). From germline, CDR1 is LNHDA and CDR2 SQIVND (reference sequence). The ends were cut back, 0 bases at V and 8 bases at J, with 16 bases in the middle. The CDR3 runs to 15 residues. The CDR3 here is CASSIDAGALGGYTF. CDR3 sequence (DNA): TGTGCCAGTAGTATAGATGCAGGGGCCCTGGGGGGCTACACCTTC.

V is TRBV27 and J is TRBJ1-4, with D hard to call. Trimming removed 5 bases from V and 8 bases from J, with 12 bases in between. This CDR3 is built from 13 residues. From germline, CDR1 is MNHEY and CDR2 SMNVEV (reference sequence). The CDR3 DNA follows: TGTGCCAGCAGTGCCTACGGAGGGGAAAAACTGTTTTTT. This gives the protein CASSAYGGEKLFF.

This chain connects TRBV4-2 to TRBJ2-7; no clear D gene. Germline-derived CDR1 and CDR2 are LGHNA and YNFKEQ. The V end lost 0 bases, the J end lost 2 bases, and 8 bases lay between the germline ends. This CDR3 contains 14 residues. CDR3 region: CASSQEIDTYEQYF. The DNA for the CDR3 is TGTGCCAGCAGCCAAGAAATCGACACCTACGAGCAGTACTTC.

This clone showed up just once. V is TRBV5-1 and J is TRBJ2-7, with D tentatively TRBD1 (6 bases). The germline gives CDR1 SGHRS, CDR2 YFSETQ. V lost 1 base and J lost 5, with 22 bases in between. This CDR3 is 17 amino acids long. The CDR3 nucleotides read TGCGCCAGCAGCTTGCCCTCCTACGACAGGAGATCGGACGAGCAGTACTTC. It yields the protein CASSLPSYDRRSDEQYF.

The chain recombines TRBV7-8 with TRBJ2-7; possibly TRBD1 for D (6 bases). V was shortened by 1 base and J by 2 bases, with 21 bases between the two germline ends. The CDR3 contains 18 residues. From germline, CDR1 is SGHVS and CDR2 FQNEAQ. The CDR3 DNA reads as TGTGCCAGCAGCTTAGTGCGGCGACAGGCCCTAATAACCTACGAGCAGTACTTC. Translated: CASSLVRRQALITYEQYF. Full variable domain (rest looked up from reference TRBV7-8 and TRBJ2-7): GAGVSQSPRYKVAKRGQDVALRCDPISGHVSLFWYQQALGQGPEFLTYFQNEAQLDKSGLPSDRFFAERPEGSVSTLKIQRTQQEDSAVYLCASSLVRRQALITYEQYFGPGTRLTVT.

The rearrangement uses TRBV4-3 and TRBJ2-7; TRBD2 matches at 8 bases. The CDR3 runs 17 residues. The germline V gene has CDR1 LGHNA and CDR2 YSLEER. V shed 0 bases, J shed 2 bases, and the junction held 9 bases outside the gene matches. The CDR3 protein is CASSQELLGGAPYEQYF. DNA of the CDR3: TGCGCCAGCAGCCAAGAACTCCTCGGGGGGGCCCCCTACGAGCAGTACTTC.